The 5 T cell receptor beta chains in this list originate from one sample, sequenced in a study of early T cells in non-severe SARS-CoV-2 infection. MiXCR was run by TCRdb on the 5' RACE reads, yielding one entry per CDR3 protein. The table has roughly 54,000 distinct CDR3 sequences, roughly 12% seen once. The sequenced sample consisted of whole blood. The receptor source for this set is an adult who was a healthcare worker with PCR-confirmed SARS-CoV-2 infection or an uninfected control (not recorded which).

This clonotype was recorded many times. The chain has TRBV24-1 and TRBJ2-3; D is undetermined. This CDR3 is built from 11 residues. Deletions cut 2 bases from V and 6 bases from J, with 2 bases between. Germline CDR1 is KGHDR and CDR2 is SFDVKD. CDR3 sequence (DNA): TGTGCCACCAGTGATTCCGATACGCAGTATTTT. This translates into CATSDSDTQYF.

The chain uses TRBV6-1 and TRBJ2-3; TRBD1 is a possible D gene (5 bases). The germline CDR1 and CDR2 sequences are MNHNS and SASEGT. CDR3 length: 16 amino acids. The V end lost 3 bases, the J end lost 4 bases, and 17 bases lay between the germline ends. CDR3 sequence: CASSDLVAEGADTQYF. DNA for the CDR3: TGTGCCAGCAGTGACTTGGTGGCGGAAGGGGCAGATACGCAGTATTTT.

The table lists this clonotype with many counts. The V and J genes are TRBV9 and TRBJ1-6; D possibly corresponds to TRBD1 (5 bases). The CDR3 spans 14 residues. The V end was cut by 2 bases, the J end by 15 bases, with 18 bases between. Germline assignment: CDR1 SGDLS and CDR2 YYNGEE. CDR3 DNA sequence: TGTGCCAGCAGCGTTGGGGGAACAGAACTAGTCCTCCACTTT. Translating gives CASSVGGTELVLHF.

This clonotype was seen a few times. The V gene is TRBV28, the J gene TRBJ2-2; 8 bases agree with TRBD1. The CDR3 length is 15 residues. Germline V gene sequence: CDR1 MDHEN, CDR2 SYDVKM. V shed 3 bases, J shed 8 bases, and the junction held 8 bases outside the gene matches. The CDR3 protein is CASSFRGHLEGELFF. The CDR3 DNA reads as TGTGCCAGCAGTTTCAGGGGGCACTTAGAGGGGGAGCTGTTTTTT.

This clonotype turned up a few times. This chain joins TRBV19 and TRBJ2-3, with D maybe TRBD2 (5 bases). Germline assignment: CDR1 LNHDA and CDR2 SQIVND (reference sequence). The CDR3 contains 11 residues. Trimming shortened V by 10 bases and J by 5 bases, and 10 bases separated the two germline ends. The CDR3 nucleotides are TGTGCCACCCGAAGCGGAGATACGCAGTATTTT. Its translation: CATRSGDTQYF.